What follows are 6 T cell receptor beta chains derived from one specimen sequenced in a study of CD8+ T cells in alopecia areata. Extracted RNA was reverse transcribed into cDNA, the sequencing template. Clones were read by immunoSEQ multiplex PCR, and TCRdb kept only the in-frame ones, dropping some. The sample carries 150,000 or so clones, around 64% recorded once. The source was CD8+ T cells sorted from blood, collected at week 0. Source of these receptors: a human donor with alopecia areata.

On this clone itself: Different DNA sequences within this sample yield the same CDR3. The J gene is TRBJ1-1, the V gene TRBV29-1, with TRBD1 matching 7 bases. This CDR3 comprises 13 residues. Germline CDR1 is SQVTM and CDR2 is ANQGSEA. V lost 2 bases and J lost 0; bases outside the gene matches: 0. The CDR3 DNA is TGCAGCGTTGAAAGGGGGCTGAACACTGAAGCTTTCTTT. It specifies CSVERGLNTEAFF.

V usage is TRBV30 and J usage is TRBJ1-1; tentative D call: TRBD1 (6 bases). The CDR3 length is 15 residues. Trimming removed 4 bases at V and 1 base at J, with 16 bases between. The germline V gene has CDR1 GTSNPN and CDR2 SVGIG (reference sequence). Written as DNA, the CDR3 is TGTGCCTGGACCTCATGGGGCAGGGGGAACACTGAAGCTTTCTTT. Residues: CAWTSWGRGNTEAFF.

V is TRBV27 and J is TRBJ2-3, with TRBD1 as a possible D gene (6 bases). CDR3 length: 13 residues. Trimming shortened V by 6 bases and J by 4 bases, and 11 bases separated the two germline ends. Looked up from germline, CDR1 is MNHEY and CDR2 is SMNVEV (reference sequence). The CDR3 here is CASSTGWADTQYF. CDR3 coding DNA: TGTGCCAGCAGCACAGGGTGGGCAGATACGCAGTATTTT.

V usage is TRBV11-2 and J usage is TRBJ2-3; TRBD1 or TRBD2 may be the D gene (5 bases each). V shed 3 bases and J shed 4 bases, with 8 bases lying between them. The CDR3 length is 13 residues. Germline V gene sequence: CDR1 SGHAT, CDR2 FQNNGV. This CDR3 reads CASSLGVPDTQYF. The CDR3 DNA reads as TGTGCCAGCAGCTTGGGGGTGCCAGATACGCAGTATTTT.

This clone appeared a single time. The CDR3 loop is CALGTGWTDTQYF. CDR3 bases: TGTGCCCTCGGGACGGGGTGGACAGATACGCAGTATTTT. The rearrangement joins TRBV10-3 to TRBJ2-3, with D perhaps given as TRBD1 or TRBD2 (5 bases each). Germline assignment: CDR1 ENHRY and CDR2 SYGVKD. V lost 11 bases, J lost 3 bases, and 15 bases lay in between. This CDR3 has 13 residues.

V is TRBV11-2 and J is TRBJ2-5, with D possibly matching TRBD1 (6 bases). This CDR3 has 18 amino acids. The V end lost 3 bases, the J end lost 5 bases, and 25 bases lay between the germline ends. Looked up from germline, CDR1 is SGHAT and CDR2 is FQNNGV. The CDR3 loop is CASSFITRSGEWGETQYF. CDR3 DNA: TGTGCCAGCAGCTTTATAACGCGGTCAGGGGAGTGGGGCGAGACCCAGTACTTC.